Below are 25 T cell receptor beta chains sequenced from a single sample in a study of T cells in Graves' hyperthyroidism and ophthalmopathy. Researchers took RNA transcripts and amplified the TCR beta CDR3 regions from them. During a first-round RT-PCR of the TCR CDR3, the HTBI primer set was used. TCRdb analysed the multiplex PCR reads with MiXCR anew, one entry per CDR3 protein. The table has approximately 600,000 distinct CDR3 sequences, approximately 15% seen once. What was sequenced was blood. These receptors originate from a woman aged 35 to 49 with Graves' ophthalmopathy.

In this sample, this clonotype turned up many times. This rearrangement joins TRBV12-3 or TRBV12-4 to TRBJ2-5, with D perhaps TRBD2 (5 bases). Trimming removed 0 bases at V and 2 bases at J, with 13 bases between. This CDR3 contains 16 residues. Here the CDR3 reads CASSLAGIAKQETQYF. The CDR3 DNA follows: TGTGCCAGCAGTTTAGCGGGGATAGCGAAACAAGAGACCCAGTACTTC.

This clonotype showed up just a few times. This clone may be a read error of a much larger clone one base away. The chain combines TRBV7-3 with TRBJ2-7; perhaps TRBD1 as D (5 bases). Germline CDR1 reads SGHTA; CDR2 reads FQGTGA. CDR3 length equals 14 residues. V was cut by 5 bases and J by 2 bases, with 13 bases left in between. For the CDR3, the DNA is TGTGCCAGCAGCGGGGCAGGGTGGACCTACGAGCAGTACTTC. Translated: CASSGAGWTYEQYF.

This clonotype was counted many times. V usage is TRBV29-1 and J usage is TRBJ2-7; D is unclear. The germline V and J ends were trimmed by 0 bases and 1 base, with 13 bases remaining between them. CDR3 length: 15 residues. Germline V gene data show CDR1 as SQVTM and CDR2 as ANQGSEA. The DNA of the CDR3 is TGCAGCGTTGAAGATGCCGGGCACCAATCCTACGAGCAGTACTTC. This gives the protein CSVEDAGHQSYEQYF.

The sample holds one count of this clonotype. The chain couples TRBV6-1 to TRBJ2-7; D unclear. The V gene lost 1 base and the J gene lost 3 bases, with 13 bases spanning the gap. The CDR3 extends over 15 amino acids. The germline V gene has CDR1 MNHNS and CDR2 SASEGT. In DNA form, the CDR3 reads TGTGCCAGCAGTGAAGGCGGACGGAAGAACTACGAGCAGTACTTC. Translated: CASSEGGRKNYEQYF.

This clonotype was seen many times. The rearrangement joins TRBV28 to TRBJ2-7; TRBD1 agrees at 11 bases. The CDR3 spans 14 residues. CDR1 is MDHEN, CDR2 SYDVKM, per germline. J gave up 2 bases and V 5 bases, and 2 bases lay outside the gene matches. The CDR3 loop reads CASSGTGGAYEQYF. The CDR3 region has the DNA TGTGCCAGCAGTGGGACAGGGGGTGCCTACGAGCAGTACTTC.

This clonotype was recorded many times. The chain uses TRBV12-3 or TRBV12-4 and TRBJ2-2; D might be TRBD1 (5 bases). V lost 8 bases and J 4 bases, leaving 14 bases between the germline ends. There are 14 residues in the CDR3. The CDR3 DNA reads TGTGCCAGCCAAACACAGGTCGTCACCGGGGAGCTGTTTTTT. This codes for CASQTQVVTGELFF.

This clonotype has just a few counts. The gene calls are TRBV18 and TRBJ1-5, with D possibly being TRBD1 (5 bases). The germline V gene encodes CDR1 KGHSH and CDR2 LQKENI. V was shortened by 6 bases and J by 5 bases, with 14 bases between the two germline ends. The CDR3 covers 14 residues. CDR3 sequence: CASSPGGFHQPQHF. CDR3 sequence (DNA): TGTGCCAGCTCCCCCGGGGGTTTTCATCAGCCCCAGCATTTT.

Many counts were recorded for this clonotype. The J gene is TRBJ2-4, the V gene TRBV20-1; the D gene is possibly TRBD1 (5 bases). CDR3 length equals 13 residues. CDR1 and CDR2 (germline): DFQATT, SNEGSKA (reference sequence). V gave up 6 bases and J gave up 1 base, with 10 bases separating them. The CDR3 DNA is TGCAGTGCCTTGGGGCCGGCCAAAAACATTCAGTACTTC. Translated: CSALGPAKNIQYF.

This clonotype was seen at least ten times. The rearrangement links TRBV6-1 to TRBJ2-7; no reliable D call. The CDR3 sequence is 12 residues long. CDR1 is MNHNS, CDR2 SASEGT, per germline. Trimming removed 6 bases from V and 9 bases from J, with 15 bases in between. CDR3 residues: CASSMPDILQYF. The CDR3 nucleotides read TGTGCCAGCAGCATGCCTGATATTCTGCAGTACTTC.

This clonotype appeared many times. The chain has TRBV19 and TRBJ2-7, with TRBD2 as a possible D gene (7 bases). Trimming shortened V by 3 bases and J by 3 bases, and 9 bases separated the two germline ends. CDR1 LNHDA and CDR2 SQIVND come from the germline V gene (reference sequence). The CDR3 sequence is 13 residues long. This chain's CDR3 is CASSMGGGYEQYF. The CDR3 DNA reads TGTGCCAGTAGTATGGGAGGGGGCTACGAGCAGTACTTC. The whole variable domain, remainder taken from reference TRBV19 and TRBJ2-7, is DGGITQSPKYLFRKEGQNVTLSCEQNLNHDAMYWYRQDPGQGLRLIYYSQIVNDFQKGDIAEGYSVSREKKESFPLTVTSAQKNPTAFYLCASSMGGGYEQYFGPGTRLTVT.

This clonotype was observed at least ten times. The J gene is TRBJ2-7, the V gene TRBV12-3 or TRBV12-4; D not certain. Trimming took off 6 bases at V and 3 bases at J, with 18 bases between the two ends. The CDR3 consists of 15 residues. The CDR3 nucleotides read TGTGCCAGCAGCCCCTTTGACTGGAAGAACTACGAGCAGTACTTC. The encoded protein is CASSPFDWKNYEQYF.

In its sample, this clonotype was seen many times. CDR3: CASSRLDGLSYEQYF. The CDR3 nucleotides are TGTGCCAGCAGTCGACTAGACGGCCTCTCCTACGAGCAGTACTTC. V usage is TRBV6-2 or TRBV6-3 and J usage is TRBJ2-7; D might be TRBD2 (6 bases). The CDR3 has 15 residues. Germline assignment: CDR1 MNHEY and CDR2 SVGEGT. V was clipped by 5 bases and J by 0 bases, with 14 bases between them.

The chain couples TRBV11-2 to TRBJ2-7; TRBD1 matches at 10 bases. The CDR3 length is 13 residues. V shed 7 bases and J 2 bases; nucleotides not matched to a gene: 2. Germline V gene data show CDR1 as SGHAT and CDR2 as FQNNGV. CDR3: CASKDRGTYEQYF. The CDR3 DNA reads TGTGCCAGCAAGGACAGGGGGACCTACGAGCAGTACTTC.

The gene calls are TRBV9 and TRBJ2-5, with TRBD2 matching 7 bases. This CDR3 has 15 residues. Trimming removed 1 base from V and 5 bases from J; junction bases left unmatched: 8. CDR1 SGDLS and CDR2 YYNGEE come from the germline V gene. This CDR3 is CASSVSPREGETQYF. The CDR3 coding sequence is TGTGCCAGCAGCGTAAGCCCCAGGGAGGGGGAGACCCAGTACTTC.

This clonotype was recorded many times. The J gene is TRBJ2-6, the V gene TRBV6-2 or TRBV6-3, with TRBD2 identical over 10 bases. CDR1 MNHEY and CDR2 SVGEGT come from the germline V gene. This CDR3 is built from 19 residues. V was pared by 2 bases and J by 0 bases, with 7 bases of the junction left unmatched. The CDR3 loop reads CASSYGTSGIGSGANVLTF. The CDR3 DNA reads as TGTGCCAGCAGTTACGGAACTAGCGGGATAGGCTCTGGGGCCAACGTCCTGACTTTC.

This clonotype was recorded at least ten times. The V gene is TRBV7-2, the J gene TRBJ2-7, with D unclear. V lost 5 bases and J 5 bases, leaving 10 bases between the germline ends. There are 12 residues in the CDR3. Germline V gene sequence: CDR1 SGHTA, CDR2 FQGNSA. CDR3 in amino acids: CASSPPGNEQYF. The CDR3 DNA follows: TGTGCCAGCAGCCCACCGGGTAACGAGCAGTACTTC.

This clonotype was observed a few times. This chain connects TRBV5-1 to TRBJ2-7, with TRBD2 matching over 10 bases. V dropped 6 bases and J dropped 2; count of bases not matched to a gene: 8. The CDR3 is 15 residues long. Germline CDR1 is SGHRS and CDR2 is YFSETQ. CDR3 protein: CASTPRTSGTYEQYF. The CDR3 nucleotides read TGCGCCAGCACCCCAAGGACTAGCGGTACCTACGAGCAGTACTTC. Full variable domain (remainder filled in from reference TRBV5-1 and TRBJ2-7): KAGVTQTPRYLIKTRGQQVTLSCSPISGHRSVSWYQQTPGQGLQFLFEYFSETQRNKGNFPGRFSGRQFSNSRSEMNVSTLELGDSALYLCASTPRTSGTYEQYFGPGTRLTVT.

This clonotype was seen many times. V gene TRBV2 combines with J gene TRBJ1-2; 11 nucleotides agree with TRBD1. The trim removed 4 bases at V and 4 bases at J, leaving 5 bases unmatched. CDR1 and CDR2 (germline): SNHLY, FYNNEI. This CDR3 spans 15 amino acids. The CDR3: CASSVGTGGLYGYTF. The CDR3 region has the DNA TGTGCCAGCAGTGTCGGGACAGGGGGACTCTATGGCTACACCTTC.

The V call is TRBV11-2, the J call TRBJ2-7; 15 nucleotides agree with TRBD2. This CDR3 contains 16 residues. Germline values: CDR1 SGHAT, CDR2 FQNNGV. With V trimmed by 0 bases and J by 4 bases, 1 base remained unmatched. CDR3 protein: CASSLEGTSGGYEQYF. The CDR3 nucleotides are TGTGCCAGCAGCTTAGAAGGGACTAGCGGGGGGTACGAGCAGTACTTC.

The genes are TRBV11-3 and TRBJ1-3; D is uncertain. From germline, CDR1 is SGHNT and CDR2 YENEEA. The CDR3 runs 13 residues. V lost 6 bases and J lost 6, with 12 bases in between. CDR3 amino acids: CASRSPGENTIYF. The CDR3 DNA sequence: TGTGCCAGCAGGAGTCCAGGCGAAAACACCATATATTTT.

This clonotype was counted at least ten times. V gene TRBV7-3 combines with J gene TRBJ1-1, with D maybe TRBD1 (5 bases). The CDR3 covers 13 residues. The V gene lost 4 bases and the J gene lost 7 bases, with 13 bases spanning the gap. CDR1 and CDR2 from the germline V gene are SGHTA and FQGTGA. CDR3 in amino acids: CASSSGRTSEAFF. CDR3 sequence (DNA): TGTGCCAGCAGCTCCGGGAGGACAAGTGAAGCTTTCTTT.

This clonotype has just a few counts. J is TRBJ2-5 and V is TRBV7-3; no reliable D call. Per the germline V gene, CDR1 is SGHTA and CDR2 is FQGTGA. The V gene lost 2 bases and the J gene lost 3 bases, with 13 bases spanning the gap. The CDR3 runs to 15 residues. The CDR3 protein is CASSLGLKHEETQYF. For the CDR3, the DNA is TGTGCCAGCAGCTTAGGGCTCAAACATGAAGAGACCCAGTACTTC. Complete variable domain (other parts from reference TRBV7-3 and TRBJ2-5): GAGVSQTPSNKVTEKGKYVELRCDPISGHTALYWYRQSLGQGPEFLIYFQGTGAADDSGLPNDRFFAVRPEGSVSTLKIQRTERGDSAVYLCASSLGLKHEETQYFGPGTRLLVL.

The gene calls are TRBV6-2 or TRBV6-3 and TRBJ2-7; the D gene is possibly TRBD2 (5 bases). This CDR3 has 13 residues. Germline V gene sequence: CDR1 MNHEY, CDR2 SVGEGT. V lost 7 bases and J 2 bases, leaving 12 bases between the germline ends. This CDR3 reads CASKGSATYEQYF. DNA of the CDR3: TGTGCCAGCAAGGGTAGCGCGACCTACGAGCAGTACTTC.

This clonotype was counted ten times or more. This rearrangement joins TRBV6-2 or TRBV6-3 to TRBJ2-2; possible D gene TRBD2, 6 bases. Looked up from germline, CDR1 is MNHEY and CDR2 is SVGEGT. The V end was cut by 6 bases, the J end by 5 bases, with 19 bases between. This CDR3 spans 16 amino acids. This chain's CDR3 is CASRHQVADRTGELFF. Here the CDR3 DNA reads TGTGCCAGCAGACACCAAGTAGCGGACCGTACCGGGGAGCTGTTTTTT.

There are a few counts of this clonotype. The rearrangement joins TRBV19 to TRBJ2-5; D is unclear. Trimming cost V 3 bases and J 2 bases, with 7 bases left between them. Germline CDR1 reads LNHDA; CDR2 reads SQIVND (reference sequence). The CDR3 loop spans 13 amino acids. This chain's CDR3 is CASSIWGQETQYF. CDR3 bases: TGTGCCAGTAGTATTTGGGGACAAGAGACCCAGTACTTC.